One and the same sample provided the 29 T cell receptor beta chains below, sequenced in a study of shared clonotypes between healthy human individuals. Profiled with immunoSEQ multiplex PCR; TCRdb holds only in-frame clones, not every one. The sample records some 200,000 clones, over 60% being singletons. Sequencing used memory CD4+ T cells sorted from blood. Subset denoted: CD45RA-negative fraction. Every receptor here comes from a man aged 30 to 45 in good health.

This clone was observed at least ten times. V is TRBV7-6 and J is TRBJ2-2; D is uncertain. Trimming shortened V by 5 bases and J by 7 bases, and 14 bases separated the two germline ends. Germline loops: CDR1 SGHVS, CDR2 FNYEAQ. CDR3 length equals 14 residues. This chain's CDR3 is CASSPSPVGGELFF. The CDR3 DNA sequence: TGTGCCAGCAGCCCTTCTCCCGTGGGCGGGGAGCTGTTTTTT.

The J gene is TRBJ2-3, the V gene TRBV5-5; no reliable D call. V dropped 0 bases and J dropped 1 base, with 3 bases sitting between them. CDR1 is SGHKS and CDR2 is YYEKEE in the germline V gene (reference sequence). The CDR3 loop spans 13 amino acids. CDR3 sequence (DNA): TGTGCCAGCAGCTTGGGTGGCACAGATACGCAGTATTTT. Its translation is CASSLGGTDTQYF.

The table lists this clone with a few counts. The genes are TRBV6-1 and TRBJ1-2; 7 positions match TRBD1. This CDR3 has 13 residues. Germline V gene data show CDR1 as MNHNS and CDR2 as SASEGT. With V trimmed by 5 bases and J by 8 bases, 8 bases remained unmatched. The CDR3 here is CASSQTGASGYTF. The CDR3 DNA reads TGTGCCAGCAGTCAAACAGGGGCTAGCGGCTACACCTTC.

The CDR3 coding sequence is TGTGCCAGCAGCGCCGACGACGGGAGGGCAAATCTTAACTATGGCTACACCTTC. Translation gives CASSADDGRANLNYGYTF. The chain employs TRBV5-6 and TRBJ1-2; D unclear. Germline V gives CDR1 SGHDT, CDR2 YYEEEE. V lost 4 bases to trimming and J lost 1 base, with 23 bases between them. CDR3 size: 18 residues.

This clone was recorded only once. The chain is built from TRBV10-2 and TRBJ2-7; 14 bases agree with TRBD2. V trimming: 7 bases; J trimming: 7 bases; junction bases outside the gene matches: 18. CDR3 length: 18 residues. Germline V CDR1 and CDR2: WSHSY, SAAADI. This chain's CDR3 is CASTLPGLAGAGAGEQYF. The CDR3 nucleotides are TGCGCCAGCACCCTACCGGGACTAGCGGGAGCGGGGGCGGGAGAGCAGTACTTC.

V and J are TRBV9 and TRBJ2-6; TRBD1 is a possible D gene (5 bases). The CDR3 length is 14 residues. V was cut by 4 bases and J by 4 bases, with 9 bases left in between. CDR1 and CDR2 from the germline V gene are SGDLS and YYNGEE. This chain's CDR3 is CASSPTAGANVLTF. The CDR3 DNA reads TGTGCCAGCAGCCCGACAGCCGGGGCCAACGTCCTGACTTTC. Full variable domain (missing parts from reference TRBV9 and TRBJ2-6): DSGVTQTPKHLITATGQRVTLRCSPRSGDLSVYWYQQSLDQGLQFLIQYYNGEERAKGNILERFSAQQFPDLHSELNLSSLELGDSALYFCASSPTAGANVLTFGAGSRLTVL.

The rearrangement links TRBV5-1 to TRBJ2-7, with 7 bases identical to TRBD1. The length of the CDR3 is 15 residues. The V gene end was trimmed by 3 bases and the J gene end by 2 bases; junction bases not matched to a gene: 8. The V gene's germline CDR1 is SGHRS and CDR2 YFSETQ. CDR3 bases: TGCGCCAGCAGCTCCGGGACAGCGATACCCTACGAGCAGTACTTC. Its translation is CASSSGTAIPYEQYF.

The chain joins TRBV6-6 to TRBJ1-1, with 8 positions matching TRBD1. Germline loops: CDR1 MNHNY, CDR2 SVGAGI (reference sequence). This CDR3 comprises 15 residues. The V segment lost 2 bases and the J segment 5 bases; nucleotides outside the gene matches: 7. The CDR3 spells CASSYHGRGRTEAFF. The CDR3 DNA reads TGTGCCAGCAGTTACCACGGCAGGGGGCGGACTGAAGCTTTCTTT.

V is TRBV11-2 and J is TRBJ2-7; 8 nucleotides line up with TRBD1. The CDR3 consists of 15 residues. V lost 7 bases, J lost 1 base, and 9 bases stayed unmatched. In germline, CDR1 is SGHAT, CDR2 FQNNGV. The CDR3 protein is CASTPRQGYSYEQYF. The CDR3 nucleotides are TGTGCCAGCACCCCCCGACAGGGGTATTCCTACGAGCAGTACTTC.

The J gene is TRBJ2-3, the V gene TRBV5-1; no firm D call. Germline loops: CDR1 SGHRS, CDR2 YFSETQ. Trimming took 0 bases from V and 0 from J, leaving 5 bases between them. This CDR3 comprises 14 residues. CDR3 in amino acids: CASSLATSTDTQYF. The CDR3, as DNA: TGCGCCAGCAGCTTGGCAACTAGCACAGATACGCAGTATTTT.

The gene calls are TRBV20-1 and TRBJ2-7; D uncertain. Per the germline V gene, CDR1 is DFQATT and CDR2 is SNEGSKA (reference sequence). The CDR3 contains 11 residues. V was cut by 2 bases and J by 2 bases, with 4 bases left in between. CDR3 in DNA: TGCAGTGCTAGACGGACCTACGAGCAGTACTTC. Its protein is CSARRTYEQYF.

V is TRBV4-3 and J is TRBJ1-1; D gene unclear. The CDR3 length is 14 residues. V shed 1 base and J shed 4 bases, with 10 bases lying between them. Per germline, CDR1 LGHNA and CDR2 YSLEER. For the CDR3, the DNA is TGCGCCAGCAGCCAAGCGGGGATCCCCACTGAAGCTTTCTTT. Protein: CASSQAGIPTEAFF.

This clone was counted between two and nine times. The chain joins TRBV7-3 to TRBJ2-1; 13 bases match TRBD2. Germline V CDR1 and CDR2: SGHTA, FQGTGA. V shed 0 bases and J 8 bases; nucleotides not matched to a gene: 4. This CDR3 contains 16 residues. CDR3 coding DNA: TGTGCCAGCAGCTTAACGGGACTAGCGGGAAAGGATGAGCAGTTCTTC. Translated: CASSLTGLAGKDEQFF.

The chain recombines TRBV7-9 with TRBJ2-3; TRBD2 might be the D (5 bases). Trimming shortened V by 5 bases and J by 5 bases, and 11 bases separated the two germline ends. Germline lookup yields CDR1 SEHNR and CDR2 FQNEAQ (reference sequence). The CDR3 totals 13 residues. CDR3 in DNA: TGTGCCAGCAGCCAAAACGAGGGAGATACGCAGTATTTT. It is translated as CASSQNEGDTQYF.

The sample holds one count of this clone. This chain connects TRBV5-1 to TRBJ2-3; 9 bases are shared with TRBD2. Germline-derived CDR1 and CDR2 are SGHRS and YFSETQ. The J segment lost 1 base and the V segment lost 4 bases, leaving 7 bases of the junction unmatched. This CDR3 region has 16 residues. The CDR3 DNA follows: TGCGCCAGCAGCGGAGCGGGAGGAGCTGGCACAGATACGCAGTATTTT. Amino acids: CASSGAGGAGTDTQYF.

The rearrangement joins TRBV5-4 to TRBJ2-1, with D possibly matching TRBD2 (6 bases). Germline assignment: CDR1 SGHNT and CDR2 YYREEE (reference sequence). Trimming pared 9 bases from V and 8 bases from J, leaving 18 bases between. The CDR3 loop spans 13 amino acids. This chain's CDR3 is CATKGGAGDEQFF. CDR3 bases: TGTGCCACCAAAGGAGGGGCCGGGGATGAGCAGTTCTTC.

V gene TRBV19 combines with J gene TRBJ1-1; tentative D call: TRBD1 (6 bases). The CDR3 covers 13 residues. Germline-derived CDR1 and CDR2 are LNHDA and SQIVND (reference sequence). Deletions cut 9 bases from V and 1 base from J, with 12 bases between. CDR3 in DNA: TGTGCCAGCTGGGGGCGGAGGAACACTGAAGCTTTCTTT. This gives the protein CASWGRRNTEAFF.

V usage is TRBV6-1 and J usage is TRBJ1-3, with TRBD1 matching over 8 bases. There are 15 residues in the CDR3. Germline-derived CDR1 and CDR2 are MNHNS and SASEGT. The V and J ends lost 6 bases and 0 bases, in that order; junction bases with no gene match: 4. In DNA, the CDR3 is TGTGCCAGCAGCAGGGGGCTCAGCTCTGGAAACACCATATATTTT. Translated: CASSRGLSSGNTIYF.

V is TRBV4-1 and J is TRBJ2-7; D not resolved. The CDR3 has 13 amino acids. Per germline, CDR1 MGHRA and CDR2 YSYEKL. V was shortened by 2 bases and J by 7 bases, with 12 bases between the two germline ends. The CDR3, as DNA: TGCGCCAGCAGCCAACCATACAGCCTGGAGCAGTACTTC. It specifies CASSQPYSLEQYF.

The gene calls are TRBV2 and TRBJ2-5; tentative D call: TRBD1 (6 bases). The CDR3 is 14 residues long. CDR1 and CDR2 from the germline V gene are SNHLY and FYNNEI. V lost 6 bases and J 4 bases, leaving 15 bases between the germline ends. As DNA, the CDR3 is TGTGCCAGCAGCCCACAGGGAGTGATAGAGACCCAGTACTTC. This translates into CASSPQGVIETQYF.

This clone has only one observation. CDR3 nucleotide sequence: TGTGCCAGCAGCCAGGGGGGCTTGGGGACAGGGTCAAATACGCAGTATTTT. Residues: CASSQGGLGTGSNTQYF. The chain links TRBV5-4 to TRBJ2-3; 9 bases map to TRBD1. Looked up from germline, CDR1 is SGHNT and CDR2 is YYREEE (reference sequence). Trimming removed 4 bases from V and 7 bases from J; junction bases left unmatched: 16. The CDR3 extends over 17 amino acids.

The CDR3 loop is CASSLQAGAHEQYF. DNA for the CDR3: TGTGCCAGCAGCTTACAAGCGGGAGCCCACGAGCAGTACTTC. V gene TRBV5-4 combines with J gene TRBJ2-7; 8 nucleotides line up with TRBD2. Unmatched junction bases numbered 6, after V lost 2 bases and J lost 5 bases. CDR1 and CDR2 from the germline V gene are SGHNT and YYREEE (reference sequence). This CDR3 has 14 amino acids. Supplemented by reference TRBV5-4 and TRBJ2-7, the full variable domain reads ETGVTQSPTHLIKTRGQQVTLRCSSQSGHNTVSWYQQALGQGPQFIFQYYREEENGRGNFPPRFSGLQFPNYSSELNVNALELDDSALYLCASSLQAGAHEQYFGPGTRLTVT.

V and J are TRBV19 and TRBJ2-3; D not certain. The CDR3 length is 17 residues. Between the trimmed V and J ends, which lost 6 bases and 3 bases, there was a span of 22 bases. Per germline, CDR1 LNHDA and CDR2 SQIVND (reference sequence). The CDR3 sequence is CASSHRLVPSSTDTQYF. The CDR3 region has the DNA TGTGCCAGTAGCCACCGTCTAGTCCCTTCGAGTACAGATACGCAGTATTTT.

This clone was observed a few times. The chain combines TRBV28 with TRBJ2-1; D possibly corresponds to TRBD1 (6 bases). V was cut by 3 bases and J by 6 bases, with 9 bases left in between. Germline V gene data show CDR1 as MDHEN and CDR2 as SYDVKM. This CDR3 spans 13 amino acids. CDR3 sequence reads: CASSFGTRNEQFF. The CDR3 DNA is TGTGCCAGCAGTTTCGGGACACGCAATGAGCAGTTCTTC.

V and J are TRBV27 and TRBJ2-7, with D possibly being TRBD1 or TRBD2 (5 bases each). Germline CDR1 and CDR2: MNHEY and SMNVEV (reference sequence). The CDR3 consists of 14 residues. The V and J ends lost 5 bases and 2 bases respectively, with 13 bases between them. This CDR3 is CASSPSPGPYEQYF. The CDR3 DNA reads TGTGCCAGCAGTCCGAGCCCGGGGCCCTACGAGCAGTACTTC.

This clone came up a few times. This chain uses TRBV28 with TRBJ2-7, with a possible D match to TRBD2 (5 bases). Per the germline V gene, CDR1 is MDHEN and CDR2 is SYDVKM. The V gene lost 5 bases and the J gene lost 5 bases, with 19 bases spanning the gap. The CDR3 is 15 amino acids. CDR3 sequence reads: CASSRPGMGKNEQYF. CDR3 sequence (DNA): TGTGCCAGCAGTCGGCCCGGGATGGGGAAAAACGAGCAGTACTTC.

The chain has TRBV14 and TRBJ2-3; 8 nucleotides line up with TRBD1. Unmatched junction bases numbered 17, after V lost 2 bases and J lost 7 bases. The germline V gene has CDR1 SGHDN and CDR2 FVKESK. The length of the CDR3 is 18 residues. The CDR3 region has the DNA TGTGCCAGCAGCCAACGAGGAGGAGGGGACAGGTCCCGATATACGCAGTATTTT. It is translated as CASSQRGGGDRSRYTQYF.

The rearrangement links TRBV7-3 to TRBJ2-3; 7 bases agree with TRBD2. CDR3 size: 16 residues. From germline, CDR1 is SGHTA and CDR2 FQGTGA. J gave up 1 base and V 1 base, and 5 bases lay outside the gene matches. In DNA, the CDR3 is TGTGCCAGCAGCTTAAACCCTGCGGGAGGCACAGATACGCAGTATTTT. This sequence encodes CASSLNPAGGTDTQYF.

The V gene is TRBV6-6, the J gene TRBJ1-5, with unresolved D. The CDR3 is 14 amino acids. Germline assignment: CDR1 MNHNY and CDR2 SVGAGI (reference sequence). Trimming shortened V by 3 bases and J by 5 bases, and 11 bases separated the two germline ends. CDR3 amino acids: CASSYSSRDQPQHF. The CDR3 nucleotides are TGTGCCAGCAGTTATAGCTCGAGGGATCAGCCCCAGCATTTT.